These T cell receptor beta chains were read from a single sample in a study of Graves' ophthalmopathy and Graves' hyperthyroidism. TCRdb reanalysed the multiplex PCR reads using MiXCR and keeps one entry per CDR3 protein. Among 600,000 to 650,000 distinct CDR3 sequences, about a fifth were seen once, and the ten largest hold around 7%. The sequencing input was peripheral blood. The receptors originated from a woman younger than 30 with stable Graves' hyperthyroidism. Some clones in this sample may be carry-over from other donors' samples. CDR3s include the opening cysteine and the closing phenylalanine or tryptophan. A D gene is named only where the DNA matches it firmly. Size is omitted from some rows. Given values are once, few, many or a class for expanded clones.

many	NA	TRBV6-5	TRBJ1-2	TGTGCCAGCAGTTACTATACAGGGAGAGCGGCTAACTATGGCTACACCTTC	CASSYYTGRAANYGYTF
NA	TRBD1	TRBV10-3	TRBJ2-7	TGTGCCATCAGTGAGTCGGACATCGGGACAGGGGAAAACGAGCAGTACTTC	CAISESDIGTGENEQYF
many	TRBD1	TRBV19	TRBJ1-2	TGTGCCAGTAGTATCGTAAGACAGGGTGGGAACTATGGCTACACCTTC	CASSIVRQGGNYGYTF
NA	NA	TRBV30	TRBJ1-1	TGTGCCTGGACGGGGGGTGTGGGCACTGAAGCTTTCTTT	CAWTGGVGTEAFF
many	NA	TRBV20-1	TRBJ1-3	TGCAGTGCTTCCTACACCTCTGGAAACACCATATATTTT	CSASYTSGNTIYF
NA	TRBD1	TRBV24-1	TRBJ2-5	TGTGCCACCAGTGAGGGGGCCAGGGGGCCAGAGACCCAGTACTTC	CATSEGARGPETQYF
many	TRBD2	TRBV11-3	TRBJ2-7	TGTGCCAGCAGCTTAGTTTCCGGGACTAGCGGGACCTACGAGCAGTACTTC	CASSLVSGTSGTYEQYF
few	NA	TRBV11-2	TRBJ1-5	TGTGCCAGCAGCGACCCAGGCGTTAGCAATCAGCCCCAGCATTTT	CASSDPGVSNQPQHF
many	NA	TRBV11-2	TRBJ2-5	TGTGCCAGCAGCTTGGTTATGGACGCCAGGGAGACCCAGTACTTC	CASSLVMDARETQYF
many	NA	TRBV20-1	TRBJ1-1	TGCAGTGCCACCGAAGAGAGACTCCTACAGATGGGCACTGAAGCTTTCTTT	CSATEERLLQMGTEAFF
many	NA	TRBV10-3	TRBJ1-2	TGTGCCATCAGTGAGTTTGGCGCTAACTATGGCTACACCTTC	CAISEFGANYGYTF
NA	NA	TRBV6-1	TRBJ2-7	TGTGCCAGCAGTGAAGGGGCTGGGAGCTCCTACGAGCAGTACTTC	CASSEGAGSSYEQYF
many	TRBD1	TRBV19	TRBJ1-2	TGTGCCAGTAGTGGGACAGGGGTCGGCTACACCTTC	CASSGTGVGYTF
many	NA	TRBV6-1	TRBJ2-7	TGTGCCAGCAGTGAACTATCGACCTACGAGCAGTACTTC	CASSELSTYEQYF
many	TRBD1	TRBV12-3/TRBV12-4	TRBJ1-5	TGTGCCAGCAGTTTCGACAGGGCTCAGCCCCAGCATTTT	CASSFDRAQPQHF
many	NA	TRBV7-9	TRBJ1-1	TGTGCCAGCAGCTTATACCAGAACACTGAAGCTTTCTTT	CASSLYQNTEAFF
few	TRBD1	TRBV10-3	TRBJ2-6	TGTGCCATCAGTGAGCCCCGGGACAGGGTCTCTGGGGCCAACGTCCTGACTTTC	CAISEPRDRVSGANVLTF
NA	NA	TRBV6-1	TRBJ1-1	TGTGCCAGCAGGACAGCCGATGTCACTGAAGCTTTCTTT	CASRTADVTEAFF
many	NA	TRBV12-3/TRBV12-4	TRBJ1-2	TGTGCCAGCAGCTACTCCGACACTGGCTACACCTTC	CASSYSDTGYTF
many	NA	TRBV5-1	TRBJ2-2	TGCGCCAGCAGCTTCTTCGAGAACACCGGGGAGCTGTTTTTT	CASSFFENTGELFF
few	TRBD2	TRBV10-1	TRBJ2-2	TGCGCCAGCAGTGAAGTAAGAGCGGGGGACACCGGGGAGCTGTTTTTT	CASSEVRAGDTGELFF
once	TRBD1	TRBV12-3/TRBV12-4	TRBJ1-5	TGTGCCAGCAGTACCGGGGGGACAGGGGGCGGACAGCCCCAGCATTTT	CASSTGGTGGGQPQHF
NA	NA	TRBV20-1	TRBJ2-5	TGCAGTGCTAGAGATGGGCGGGCGTACCAAGAGACCCAGTACTTC	CSARDGRAYQETQYF
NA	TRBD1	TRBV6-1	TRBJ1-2	TGTGCCAGCAGTGAAGAAGGGACAGGGTTGGGTGGCTACACCTTC	CASSEEGTGLGGYTF
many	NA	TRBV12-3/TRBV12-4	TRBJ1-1	TGTGCCAGCAGTTTTCTTGCAGGGAATACTGAAGCTTTCTTT	CASSFLAGNTEAFF
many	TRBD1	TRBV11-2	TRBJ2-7	TGTGCCAGCAGCTACCACCCGGGACAGGGTAAAGCGGGCGAGCAGTACTTC	CASSYHPGQGKAGEQYF
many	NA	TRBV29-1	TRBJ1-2	TGCAGCGTGGCAGGGTCTGGCTACACCTTC	CSVAGSGYTF
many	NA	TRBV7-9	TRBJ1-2	TGTGCCAGCAGCTTAGTATTCTATGGCTACACCTTC	CASSLVFYGYTF
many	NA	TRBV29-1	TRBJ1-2	TGCAGCGTTGAAGATGAGGACAGATTATATGGCTACACCTTC	CSVEDEDRLYGYTF
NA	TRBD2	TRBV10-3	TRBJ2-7	TGTGCCATTCGGGGGTCGGCCGGGGGGGCGAGAGAGCAGTACTTC	CAIRGSAGGAREQYF
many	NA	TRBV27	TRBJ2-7	TGTGCCAGCAGTTTTCCCGGGGGCCAGCAGTACTTC	CASSFPGGQQYF
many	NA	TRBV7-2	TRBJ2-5	TGTGCCAGCAGCTCCAGTTCGAGCCCGATGTCCCAGTACTTC	CASSSSSSPMSQYF
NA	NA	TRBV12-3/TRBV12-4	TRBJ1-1	TGTGCCAGCAGTAAGAGCTGGACTGAAGCTTTCTTT	CASSKSWTEAFF